Listed below are T cell receptor beta chains from one sample, sequenced in a study of graft-versus-host responses after intestinal transplantation. These receptors' antigens are unknown. Sequencing was performed with immunoSEQ multiplex PCR; in TCRdb, only in-frame clones are kept and a portion is missing. The data contain tens of thousands of clones, approximately 94% of them singletons. The input for sequencing was unstimulated CD4+ T cells sorted from spleen or lymph node cells, taken before transplant. The receptors shown here come from a human donor who was the organ donor for an intestinal transplant. Each CDR3 is given with its conserved first and last residue. A D gene is named only where the DNA matches it firmly. Size tells how often a clone was seen (once, few, many) or the class of an expanded clone, and some rows leave it out.

CASSLLGHSTDTQYF TGTGCCAGCAGCTTGCTGGGTCACAGCACAGATACGCAGTATTTT TRBV11-3 - TRBJ2-3 few
CASSIVKDGNGYTF TGTGCCAGTAGTATAGTCAAGGACGGAAATGGCTACACCTTC TRBV19 - TRBJ1-2 -
CARRLAEEHRGAVF TGTGCCAGAAGACTAGCGGAAGAACACCGGGGAGCTGTTTTT TRBV5-3 TRBD2 TRBJ2-2 -
CASRPGGQYHEQYF TGTGCCAGCAGGCCTGGGGGACAGTACCACGAGCAGTACTTC TRBV6-1 TRBD1 TRBJ2-7 -
CASSFSWGVQETQYF TGTGCCAGCAGTTTCTCTTGGGGGGTCCAAGAGACCCAGTACTTC TRBV27 - TRBJ2-5 -
CAWTRSTGFAAGENYNEQFF TGTGCCTGGACCCGCTCGACAGGGTTCGCGGCGGGGGAGAATTACAATGAGCAGTTCTTC TRBV30 - TRBJ2-1 -
CASSLTRDTDTQYF TGTGCCAGCAGCTTAACACGAGACACAGATACGCAGTATTTT TRBV7-2 - TRBJ2-3 -
CASSLGPGMDYGYTF TGTGCCAGCAGCTTGGGGCCGGGTATGGACTATGGCTACACCTTC TRBV7-3 - TRBJ1-2 once
CASSLYGANTEAFF TGTGCCAGCAGTTTATATGGCGCGAACACTGAAGCTTTCTTT TRBV27 - TRBJ1-1 -
CASSEGQGGDGHTF TGTGCCAGCAGTGAGGGACAGGGGGGGGATGGCCACACCTTC TRBV6-1 TRBD1 TRBJ1-2 -
CASSSPNSPLHF TGTGCCAGCAGTTCCCCGAATTCACCCCTCCACTTT TRBV6-1 - TRBJ1-6 -
CASSFNQIADTQYF TGTGCCAGCAGTTTCAACCAGATAGCGGATACGCAGTATTTT TRBV7-9 - TRBJ2-3 -
CASSFGGTDTQYF TGTGCCAGCAGCTTTGGGGGCACAGATACGCAGTATTTT TRBV11-1 - TRBJ2-3 -
CASSARGTVLNEAFF TGTGCCAGCAGTGCGAGAGGGACAGTTCTTAATGAAGCTTTCTTT TRBV6-1 TRBD1 TRBJ1-1 -
CANRDRNYGYTF TGTGCCAACCGGGACAGAAACTATGGCTACACCTTC TRBV2 TRBD1 TRBJ1-2 -
CASAPWGGLEGNEQFF TGTGCCAGCGCGCCCTGGGGGGGTCTCGAGGGCAATGAGCAGTTCTTC TRBV7-9 TRBD2 TRBJ2-1 -
CASGGAGNEQYF TGTGCCAGCGGCGGGGCAGGGAACGAGCAGTACTTC TRBV7-9 - TRBJ2-7 once
CASSRTGEDTQYF TGTGCCAGCAGTAGGACAGGGGAAGATACGCAGTATTTT TRBV2 TRBD1 TRBJ2-3 -
CASSPGTVVSGNTIYF TGTGCCAGCTCACCCGGGACAGTTGTCTCTGGAAACACCATATATTTT TRBV18 TRBD1 TRBJ1-3 -
CASSLGGDRQTDTQYF TGTGCCAGCAGCTTAGGGGGGGACAGGCAAACAGATACGCAGTATTTT TRBV7-9 TRBD1 TRBJ2-3 -
CASSFSNTEAFF TGTGCCAGCAGCTTTTCGAACACTGAAGCTTTCTTT TRBV7-2 - TRBJ1-1 -
CASSLVSGRANYGYTF TGTGCCAGCAGCTTGGTATCGGGCAGGGCTAACTATGGCTACACCTTC TRBV5-4 - TRBJ1-2 -
CASSLAGARWENSPLHF TGTGCCAGCAGCTTAGCTGGGGCCAGGTGGGAAAATTCACCCCTCCACTTT TRBV7-2 - TRBJ1-6 -
CASSEMGGTEAFF TGTGCCAGCAGTGAAATGGGGGGCACTGAAGCTTTCTTT TRBV6-1 - TRBJ1-1 -
CASRGKTGVIYNEQFF TGTGCCAGCAGGGGTAAAACAGGGGTGATCTACAATGAGCAGTTCTTC TRBV6-4 TRBD1 TRBJ2-1 -
CATSVLERCGKTYGYTF TGTGCCACCAGCGTCCTGGAACGGTGTGGAAAGACCTATGGCTACACCTTC TRBV15 - TRBJ1-2 once
CASSLNPGTNTEAFF TGCGCCAGCAGCTTGAATCCGGGGACGAACACTGAAGCTTTCTTT TRBV5-1 - TRBJ1-1 -
CAWSRGLGYGYTF TGTGCCTGGAGTCGTGGACTGGGCTATGGCTACACCTTC TRBV30 - TRBJ1-2 -
CASSQVPSVGSYEQYF TGCGCCAGCAGCCAAGTCCCCAGCGTTGGGTCCTACGAGCAGTACTTC TRBV4-3 - TRBJ2-7 -
CASSRGPTDYEQYF TGTGCCAGCTCACGGGGGCCCACCGACTACGAGCAGTACTTC TRBV18 - TRBJ2-7 -
CASSLEEGWSTEAFF TGCGCCAGCAGCTTGGAAGAGGGTTGGAGCACTGAAGCTTTCTTT TRBV5-1 - TRBJ1-1 -
CASSFRPPMSSYNEQFF TGTGCCAGCAGTTTCCGCCCGCCCATGAGCTCCTACAATGAGCAGTTCTTC TRBV27 - TRBJ2-1 -
CASQTGAAEAFF TGTGCCAGCCAAACAGGGGCCGCTGAAGCTTTCTTT TRBV5-8 TRBD1 TRBJ1-1 few
CASRRTGGTGELFF TGTGCCAGCAGGCGGACAGGGGGCACCGGGGAGCTGTTTTTT TRBV2 TRBD1 TRBJ2-2 -
CATTTGEGYEQYF TGTGCCACCACGACAGGGGAAGGGTACGAGCAGTACTTC TRBV28 TRBD1 TRBJ2-7 -
CASSRTRQNSPLHF TGTGCCAGTAGTCGGACAAGGCAAAATTCACCCCTCCACTTT TRBV19 - TRBJ1-6 -
CASSVLAGATYEQYF TGTGCCAGCAGCGTACTAGCGGGGGCAACCTACGAGCAGTACTTC TRBV6-5 TRBD2 TRBJ2-7 -
CSVGWGAPDEQYF TGCAGCGTTGGCTGGGGGGCGCCCGACGAGCAGTACTTC TRBV29-1 - TRBJ2-7 -
CASRRGPTDTQYF TGTGCCAGTAGGAGGGGGCCCACAGATACGCAGTATTTT TRBV19 TRBD1 TRBJ2-3 -
CASRRDGEYEQYF TGTGCCAGCAGGCGGGACGGGGAGTACGAGCAGTACTTC TRBV7-8 - TRBJ2-7 -
CSARAGDTQYF TGCAGTGCTAGAGCAGGGGATACGCAGTATTTT TRBV20-1 - TRBJ2-3 once
CASSLAKGVISGYTF TGTGCCAGCAGCTTAGCAAAGGGTGTTATCTCTGGCTACACCTTC TRBV7-9 - TRBJ1-2 -
CAISPGTNTEAFF TGTGCCATCAGTCCCGGGACGAACACTGAAGCTTTCTTT TRBV10-3 - TRBJ1-1 -
CATSKDRETVFYGYTF TGTGCCACCAGCAAAGATAGGGAGACAGTTTTCTATGGCTACACCTTC TRBV15 - TRBJ1-2 -
CASSRANYGYTF TGTGCCAGCAGCAGGGCCAACTATGGCTACACCTTC TRBV28 - TRBJ1-2 once
CASSLSGLNGYTF TGTGCCAGCAGCTTGTCGGGGTTGAATGGCTACACCTTC TRBV5-4 - TRBJ1-2 -
CASTQTGINSPLHF TGTGCCAGTACTCAGACCGGGATCAATTCACCCCTCCACTTT TRBV19 - TRBJ1-6 once
CASSYGLAGEPGDTQYF TGTGCCAGCTCATACGGACTAGCGGGGGAACCAGGGGATACGCAGTATTTT TRBV18 TRBD2 TRBJ2-3 once